These 16 T cell receptor beta chains originate from one sample sequenced in a study of blood T cell repertoires in COVID-19 (TCRdb year 2020). Library prep was done by the immunoSEQ multiplex PCR assay. Imported from immuneACCESS, the table was reduced by TCRdb to in-frame sequences with V and J called. These copies leave out some clones; in studies compared against another copy, an unresolved V gene accounts for under half, and the cause of the remainder is not known. For this sample the table gives almost 200,000 clones, of which approximately 80% were detected only once. The ten largest clones represent 0.95% of the sample. The sample consisted of peripheral blood. Receptor source: a man aged 55 to 70 with COVID-19, enrolled during active disease.

The V gene is TRBV11-2, the J gene TRBJ2-1; possibly TRBD2 for D (6 bases). Trimming cost V 2 bases and J 6 bases, with 14 bases left between them. The CDR3 loop spans 15 amino acids. The V gene's germline CDR1 is SGHAT and CDR2 FQNNGV. The CDR3: CASSLSAGLFNEQFF. CDR3 coding DNA: TGTGCCAGCAGCTTATCGGCGGGATTATTCAATGAGCAGTTCTTC. The full variable domain, with the rest looked up from reference TRBV11-2 and TRBJ2-1, is EAGVAQSPRYKIIEKRQSVAFWCNPISGHATLYWYQQILGQGPKLLIQFQNNGVVDDSQLPKDRFSAERLKGVDSTLKIQPAKLEDSAVYLCASSLSAGLFNEQFFGPGTRLTVL.

The chain links TRBV5-6 to TRBJ1-1, with TRBD1 matching 11 bases. The V gene's germline CDR1 is SGHDT and CDR2 YYEEEE. The V and J ends lost 0 bases and 6 bases, in that order; junction bases with no gene match: 4. This CDR3 is built from 15 residues. CDR3 in DNA: TGTGCCAGCAGCTTGGTCCCGGGACAGGGGGCTGAAGCTTTCTTT. Amino acid sequence: CASSLVPGQGAEAFF. Full variable domain (missing parts from reference TRBV5-6 and TRBJ1-1): DAGVTQSPTHLIKTRGQQVTLRCSPKSGHDTVSWYQQALGQGPQFIFQYYEEEERQRGNFPDRFSGHQFPNYSSELNVNALLLGDSALYLCASSLVPGQGAEAFFGQGTRLTVV.

The genes are TRBV6-5 and TRBJ1-1, with a tentative D call TRBD1 (6 bases). Germline V gene sequence: CDR1 MNHEY, CDR2 SVGAGI. The CDR3 spans 15 residues. Trimming pared 0 bases from V and 5 bases from J, leaving 13 bases between. This chain's CDR3 is CASSYSGQGRTEAFF. The CDR3 DNA reads as TGTGCCAGCAGTTACTCGGGGCAGGGGCGGACTGAAGCTTTCTTT.

This sequence joins TRBV4-2 and TRBJ2-1; 12 bases align to TRBD2. In germline, CDR1 is LGHNA, CDR2 YNFKEQ. The CDR3 has 16 amino acids. Trimming took 1 base from V and 7 from J; bases not matched to a gene: 5. DNA of the CDR3: TGTGCCAGCAGCCAAGTAGGGCTAGCGGGAGGGAATGAGCAGTTCTTC. Its protein is CASSQVGLAGGNEQFF.

This chain connects TRBV2 to TRBJ2-5; 7 bases agree with TRBD1. In germline, CDR1 is SNHLY, CDR2 FYNNEI. V was pared by 5 bases and J by 3 bases, with 3 bases of the junction left unmatched. CDR3 length: 13 residues. This chain's CDR3 is CASSRDREETQYF. For the CDR3, the DNA is TGTGCCAGCAGTCGCGACAGGGAAGAGACCCAGTACTTC. Supplemented by reference TRBV2 and TRBJ2-5, the full variable domain reads EPEVTQTPSHQVTQMGQEVILRCVPISNHLYFYWYRQILGQKVEFLVSFYNNEISEKSEIFDDQFSVERPDGSNFTLKIRSTKLEDSAMYFCASSRDREETQYFGPGTRLLVL.

The chain carries TRBV7-2 and TRBJ1-2; 10 nucleotides match TRBD1. Germline CDR1 and CDR2: SGHTA and FQGNSA. V lost 5 bases and J lost 6; bases outside the gene matches: 12. CDR3 length: 16 residues. The CDR3 sequence: CASSVGPGQGNHGYTF. DNA for the CDR3: TGTGCCAGCAGCGTAGGCCCGGGACAGGGGAATCATGGCTACACCTTC.

The chain carries TRBV7-2 and TRBJ1-4, with 9 nucleotides matching TRBD1. Germline CDR1 and CDR2: SGHTA and FQGNSA. This CDR3 contains 14 residues. Trimming cost V 3 bases and J 6 bases; bases outside gene matches: 2. The DNA for the CDR3 is TGTGCCAGCAGCTTCCGACAGGGGGATGAAAAACTGTTTTTT. It specifies CASSFRQGDEKLFF.

The chain links TRBV5-1 to TRBJ2-6, with D possibly matching TRBD2 (6 bases). This CDR3 is 16 amino acids long. Germline CDR1 reads SGHRS; CDR2 reads YFSETQ. Trimming stripped 4 bases from V and 2 bases from J, with 13 bases between. CDR3 region: CASSPDGGAGANVLTF. In DNA form, the CDR3 reads TGCGCCAGCAGCCCAGACGGAGGGGCTGGGGCCAACGTCCTGACTTTC. The variable domain in full, with the rest retrieved from reference TRBV5-1 and TRBJ2-6, is KAGVTQTPRYLIKTRGQQVTLSCSPISGHRSVSWYQQTPGQGLQFLFEYFSETQRNKGNFPGRFSGRQFSNSRSEMNVSTLELGDSALYLCASSPDGGAGANVLTFGAGSRLTVL.

The V call is TRBV9, the J call TRBJ2-2; TRBD1 matches 12 bases. Germline V lookup: CDR1 SGDLS, CDR2 YYNGEE. The CDR3 totals 16 residues. V lost 2 bases, J lost 2 bases, and 1 base stayed unmatched. In nucleotides, the CDR3 is TGTGCCAGCAGCGTGGGGACAGGGGGCAACACCGGGGAGCTGTTTTTT. This encodes CASSVGTGGNTGELFF.

The chain joins TRBV5-4 to TRBJ2-7, with D possibly TRBD2 on 5 matching bases. The length of the CDR3 is 13 residues. Trimming took off 3 bases at V and 0 bases at J, with 7 bases between the two ends. Per the germline V gene, CDR1 is SGHNT and CDR2 is YYREEE (reference sequence). The CDR3 loop is CASSSSPSYEQYF. The DNA of the CDR3 is TGTGCCAGCAGCTCTAGCCCCTCCTACGAGCAGTACTTC.

V usage is TRBV18 and J usage is TRBJ1-1; the match to TRBD1 covers 8 bases. The CDR3 length is 15 residues. J lost 4 bases, V lost 2 bases, and 6 bases had no gene match. Per the germline V gene, CDR1 is KGHSH and CDR2 is LQKENI. The CDR3 here is CASSPTDRDTTEAFF. For the CDR3, the DNA is TGTGCCAGCTCACCAACGGACAGGGATACCACTGAAGCTTTCTTT.

This sequence joins TRBV12-3 or TRBV12-4 and TRBJ1-4, with unresolved D. This CDR3 is built from 12 residues. V was clipped by 2 bases and J by 7 bases, with 5 bases between them. The DNA of the CDR3 is TGTGCCAGCAGTTTAAATAGTGAAAAACTGTTTTTT. This gives the protein CASSLNSEKLFF.

V is TRBV9 and J is TRBJ2-7; D is possibly TRBD1 (6 bases). Trimming stripped 0 bases from V and 2 bases from J, with 12 bases between. Germline CDR1 reads SGDLS; CDR2 reads YYNGEE. This CDR3 has 15 residues. The CDR3 loop is CASSVGTVGPYEQYF. The CDR3 DNA is TGTGCCAGCAGCGTAGGGACAGTTGGCCCCTACGAGCAGTACTTC. Drawing the rest from reference TRBV9 and TRBJ2-7, the complete variable domain is DSGVTQTPKHLITATGQRVTLRCSPRSGDLSVYWYQQSLDQGLQFLIQYYNGEERAKGNILERFSAQQFPDLHSELNLSSLELGDSALYFCASSVGTVGPYEQYFGPGTRLTVT.

The genes are TRBV7-2 and TRBJ2-1; tentative D call: TRBD1 (5 bases). Trimming took off 4 bases at V and 6 bases at J, with 16 bases between the two ends. CDR3 size: 15 residues. Germline V CDR1 and CDR2: SGHTA, FQGNSA. The CDR3 DNA reads as TGTGCCAGCAGCTCAGGACATACCACCCCCAATGAGCAGTTCTTC. Its translation is CASSSGHTTPNEQFF.

In DNA form, the CDR3 reads TGCGCCAGCAGCCACGACGGAACCCTAACTATGGGCTACACCTTC. Translation: CASSHDGTLTMGYTF. The chain carries TRBV5-1 and TRBJ1-2; D unclear. Germline V gene lookup returns CDR1 SGHRS and CDR2 YFSETQ. Deletions cut 4 bases from V and 8 bases from J, with 21 bases between. The CDR3 covers 15 residues.

The CDR3 DNA sequence: TGTGCCACCAGCCCCGACAGAAACTATGGCTACACCTTC. Translating it yields CATSPDRNYGYTF. The chain combines TRBV15 with TRBJ1-2, with D possibly being TRBD1 (5 bases). V was trimmed by 5 bases and J by 2 bases, leaving 9 bases between them. Germline assignment: CDR1 LNHNV and CDR2 YYDKDF (reference sequence). The CDR3 covers 13 residues. The full variable domain, rest sourced from reference TRBV15 and TRBJ1-2, is DAMVIQNPRYQVTQFGKPVTLSCSQTLNHNVMYWYQQKSSQAPKLLFHYYDKDFNNEADTPDNFQSRRPNTSFCFLDIRSPGLGDTAMYLCATSPDRNYGYTFGSGTRLTVV.